The present T cell receptor (beta chain) was sequenced within a study of chemoradiotherapy in HPV16-positive cancers. Study-level information: Functional T-cell assays on a couple of HPV16-positive patients' cells defined candidate HPV-specific clones and common TCR motifs. Notes on the study in general: Non-HPV-specific T cells did not expand in tumors during treatment, whereas candidate HPV-specific clones and E7-related motifs did. In HPV16-positive patients, HPV-responsive T-cell expansion tracked better recurrence-free survival. The functional HPV-specific definition rests on just two HPV16-positive patients.

This CDR3 is built from 13 residues. V was clipped by 4 bases and J by 3 bases; unmatched bases: 4. Germline V gene data show CDR1 as SGHNT and CDR2 as YYREEE (reference sequence). Clones were sequenced by immunoSEQ multiplex PCR, and TCRdb holds only the in-frame ones, with some missing. Here the sample spans fewer than 25,000 clones, roughly 73% being singletons. Comment on this clone: The antigen is unknown.

This chain joins TRBV5-4 and TRBJ2-7; 7 nucleotides line up with TRBD1. The biological material was taken from a patient who underwent chemoradiotherapy. The TCR sequence derives from a human donor with HPV-associated anogenital cancer. The CDR3 bases are TGTGCCAGCAGCCTCCGGGACAGCTACGAGCAGTACTTC. It is translated as CASSLRDSYEQYF.